This T cell receptor (beta chain) emerged from a study of T-cell memory formation after mild COVID-19. Points on this clonotype: The antigen is not known.

MiXCR, applied by TCRdb to the 5' RACE reads, yields one record per CDR3 protein. The sample carries roughly 580,000 distinct CDR3 sequences, more than 15% recorded once. Points from the study as a whole: CM and EM subsets held most contracting CD4+ clones; EMRA held CD8+ ones.

Germline V lookup: CDR1 LGHNA, CDR2 YNFKEQ. Trimming cost V 1 base and J 0 bases, with 13 bases left between them. The CDR3 is 17 residues long. This clonotype originated in an adult woman who had mild COVID-19 (a few samples of this study predate the infection). Cell type and time point are not known. The V gene is TRBV4-2, the J gene TRBJ2-1; maybe TRBD2 (5 bases). Sequencing was performed on PBMCs or a T cell subset sorted from them (not recorded which). Here the CDR3 reads CASSQGGAAVSYNEQFF. DNA of the CDR3: TGTGCCAGCAGCCAAGGGGGAGCAGCGGTCTCCTACAATGAGCAGTTCTTC.